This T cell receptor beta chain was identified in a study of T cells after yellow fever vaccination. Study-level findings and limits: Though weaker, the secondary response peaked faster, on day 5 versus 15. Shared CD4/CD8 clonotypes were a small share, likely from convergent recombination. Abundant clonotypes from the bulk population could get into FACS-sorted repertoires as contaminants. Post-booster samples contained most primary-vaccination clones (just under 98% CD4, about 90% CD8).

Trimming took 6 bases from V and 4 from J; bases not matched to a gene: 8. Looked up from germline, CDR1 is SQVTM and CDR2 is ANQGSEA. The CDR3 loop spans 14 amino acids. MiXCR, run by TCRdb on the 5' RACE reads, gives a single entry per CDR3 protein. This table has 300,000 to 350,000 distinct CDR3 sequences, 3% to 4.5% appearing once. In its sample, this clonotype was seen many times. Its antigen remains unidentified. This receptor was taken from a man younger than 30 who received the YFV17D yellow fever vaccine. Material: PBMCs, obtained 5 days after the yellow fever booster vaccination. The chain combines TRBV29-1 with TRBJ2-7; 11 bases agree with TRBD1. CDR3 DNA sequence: TGCAGCGTAGGACAGGGGGCAGGCGTGTACGAGCAGTACTTC. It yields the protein CSVGQGAGVYEQYF.